In this sample, the clone carrying this T cell receptor (beta chain) turned up many times. Its specificity is unknown. A second PCR, run for about 7 to 11 cycles, used a sample-barcoded 5' primer plus a J-beta primer mix. Every molecule of cDNA carried a tag from a template-switch adaptor with 12 random nucleotides. TCRdb processed the 5' RACE reads anew with MiXCR; each CDR3 protein has one entry. This sample has approximately 810,000 distinct CDR3 sequences, with around 26% found just once. The CDR3 contains 14 residues. V was clipped by 3 bases and J by 1 base, with 8 bases between them. The V gene's germline CDR1 is SGHTA and CDR2 FQGNSA. It was around 10 milliliters of peripheral blood that were drawn from each donor. Per-sample yields of isolated PBMCs were at least 6.5 million. These data belong to a study of blood T cells in healthy people across ages. Findings and limits, study-wide: Age showed a roughly linear inverse relationship with TCR beta diversity per million T cells.

The sequence came from a woman aged 80 or over in good health. The chain combines TRBV7-2 with TRBJ2-3, with D maybe TRBD1 (6 bases). The sample comprised blood. DNA of the CDR3: TGTGCCAGCAGCTTCAACAGGGGCACAGATACGCAGTATTTT. Translating gives CASSFNRGTDTQYF.